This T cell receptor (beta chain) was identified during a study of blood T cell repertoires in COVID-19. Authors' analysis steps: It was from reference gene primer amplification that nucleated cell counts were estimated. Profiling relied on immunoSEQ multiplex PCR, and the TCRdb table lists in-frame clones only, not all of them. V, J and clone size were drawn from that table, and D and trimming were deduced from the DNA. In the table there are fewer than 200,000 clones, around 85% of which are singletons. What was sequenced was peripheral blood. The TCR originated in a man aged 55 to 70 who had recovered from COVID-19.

The CDR3 is CASSFGVRSNYGYTF. The CDR3 region has the DNA TGTGCCAGCAGTTTCGGCGTCAGGTCTAACTATGGCTACACCTTC. This chain uses TRBV27 with TRBJ1-2; no firm D call. Germline lookup yields CDR1 MNHEY and CDR2 SMNVEV (reference sequence). This CDR3 comprises 15 residues. V lost 3 bases and J 0 bases, leaving 11 bases between the germline ends.